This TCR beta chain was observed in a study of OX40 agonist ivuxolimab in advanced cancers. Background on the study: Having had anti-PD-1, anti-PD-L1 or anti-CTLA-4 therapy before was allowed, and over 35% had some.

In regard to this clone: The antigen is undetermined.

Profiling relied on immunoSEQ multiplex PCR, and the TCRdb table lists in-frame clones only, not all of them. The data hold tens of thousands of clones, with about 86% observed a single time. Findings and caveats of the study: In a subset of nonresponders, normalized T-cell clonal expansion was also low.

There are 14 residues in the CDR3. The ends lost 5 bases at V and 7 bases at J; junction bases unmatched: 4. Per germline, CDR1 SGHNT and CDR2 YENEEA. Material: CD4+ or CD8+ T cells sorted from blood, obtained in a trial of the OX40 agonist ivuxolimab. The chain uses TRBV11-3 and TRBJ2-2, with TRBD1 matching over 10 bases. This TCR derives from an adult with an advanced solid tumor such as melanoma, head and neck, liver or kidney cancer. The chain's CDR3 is CASSDRGHVGELFF. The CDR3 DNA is TGTGCCAGCAGCGACAGGGGGCACGTCGGGGAGCTGTTTTTT.